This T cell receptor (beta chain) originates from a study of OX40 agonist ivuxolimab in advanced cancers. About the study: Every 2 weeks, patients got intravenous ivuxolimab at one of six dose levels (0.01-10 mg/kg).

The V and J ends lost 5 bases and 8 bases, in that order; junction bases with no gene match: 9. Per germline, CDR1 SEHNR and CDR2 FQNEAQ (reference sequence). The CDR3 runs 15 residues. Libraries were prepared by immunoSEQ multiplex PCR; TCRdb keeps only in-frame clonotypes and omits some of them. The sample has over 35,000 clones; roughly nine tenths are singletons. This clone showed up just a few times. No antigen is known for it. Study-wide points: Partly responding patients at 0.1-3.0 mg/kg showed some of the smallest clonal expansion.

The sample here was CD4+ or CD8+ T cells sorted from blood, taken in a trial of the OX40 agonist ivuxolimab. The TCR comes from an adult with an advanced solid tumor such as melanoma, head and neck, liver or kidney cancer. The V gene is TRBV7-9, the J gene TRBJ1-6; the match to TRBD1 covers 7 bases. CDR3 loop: CASSLNQGDDSPLHF. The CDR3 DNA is TGTGCCAGCAGCCTAAATCAGGGGGACGATTCACCCCTCCACTTT.